Listed here are 30 T cell receptor beta chains from one sample, sequenced in a study of beta chain features in type 1 diabetes (dated by TCRdb to 2016 to 2019). Library construction relied on the immunoSEQ multiplex PCR assay. The High Capacity cDNA Reverse Transcription Kit was used to reverse transcribe all of the isolated RNA, meaning that expressed TCRB transcripts were what got sequenced. This is the immuneACCESS table as TCRdb keeps it, with only in-frame sequences that have V and J called. A part of the clones is gone; compared with another copy, unresolved V genes explain less than half, and the rest is unexplained. For this sample the table gives about 350,000 clones, of which around 20% were detected only once. Under 0.055% of the sample is in the top ten clones. Sequencing was done on a sample of naive CD4+ T cells from blood. The meaning of the sample's cell subset or site label: true naive CD4+ T cells. The receptor source for this set is a young woman in good health.

This clone showed up just a few times. The rearrangement uses TRBV5-4 and TRBJ2-1; D unresolved. V was cut by 0 bases and J by 5 bases, with 3 bases left in between. Germline CDR1 and CDR2: SGHNT and YYREEE (reference sequence). This CDR3 is built from 12 residues. CDR3 amino acids: CASSLDNNEQFF. CDR3 DNA: TGTGCCAGCAGCTTGGACAACAATGAGCAGTTCTTC.

This clone was counted only a few times. The chain links TRBV30 to TRBJ1-4; TRBD1 is a possible D gene (5 bases). Per the germline V gene, CDR1 is GTSNPN and CDR2 is SVGIG (reference sequence). Trimming removed 3 bases from V and 0 bases from J, with 14 bases in between. The CDR3 extends over 16 amino acids. DNA of the CDR3: TGTGCCTGGAGGGATCCTGGGGCAGCAACTAATGAAAAACTGTTTTTT. Amino acids: CAWRDPGAATNEKLFF.

The table lists this clone with a few counts. The gene calls are TRBV9 and TRBJ2-3; 12 bases match TRBD1. CDR1 is SGDLS and CDR2 is YYNGEE in the germline V gene. V dropped 2 bases and J dropped 3; count of bases not matched to a gene: 10. This CDR3 is built from 18 residues. The CDR3 DNA is TGTGCCAGCAGCGTCCAACCCGGGACAGGGGGCGCAACAGATACGCAGTATTTT. Translation: CASSVQPGTGGATDTQYF.

In this sample, this clone turned up a few times. The chain is built from TRBV6-6 and TRBJ2-2, with 10 nucleotides matching TRBD1. Germline values: CDR1 MNHNY, CDR2 SVGAGI (reference sequence). The CDR3 length is 15 residues. Unmatched junction bases numbered 4, after V lost 7 bases and J lost 2 bases. This CDR3 is CASTWTGGNTGELFF. The DNA of the CDR3 is TGTGCCAGCACCTGGACAGGGGGTAACACCGGGGAGCTGTTTTTT.

This clone turned up a few times. V usage is TRBV29-1 and J usage is TRBJ2-1, with TRBD2 matching 9 bases. With 1 base clipped from V and 2 bases from J, the junction kept 6 bases outside the gene matches. Germline V lookup: CDR1 SQVTM, CDR2 ANQGSEA. CDR3 length: 16 amino acids. The CDR3 protein is CSVEGVASGAYNEQFF. The CDR3 DNA reads TGCAGCGTTGAAGGGGTGGCTAGCGGGGCCTACAATGAGCAGTTCTTC.

This clone was counted between two and nine times. The J gene is TRBJ2-3, the V gene TRBV19; tentative D call: TRBD2 (6 bases). Germline V gene data show CDR1 as LNHDA and CDR2 as SQIVND (reference sequence). The germline V and J ends were trimmed by 5 bases and 3 bases, with 12 bases remaining between them. The CDR3 has 14 residues. CDR3 nucleotides: TGTGCCAGTAGTGTGGGACTCCCTACAGATACGCAGTATTTT. Amino acid sequence: CASSVGLPTDTQYF.

This clone was seen a few times. J is TRBJ2-5 and V is TRBV18, with 7 bases that match TRBD2. The CDR3 sequence is 17 residues long. Looked up from germline, CDR1 is KGHSH and CDR2 is LQKENI. The trim removed 3 bases at V and 0 bases at J, leaving 10 bases unmatched. The CDR3 sequence: CASSPPPSSGNQETQYF. Here the CDR3 DNA reads TGTGCCAGCTCACCCCCACCGTCCAGCGGGAACCAAGAGACCCAGTACTTC.

The chain uses TRBV7-2 and TRBJ2-5; TRBD2 matches 12 bases. This CDR3 region has 16 residues. The V gene end was trimmed by 5 bases and the J gene end by 2 bases; junction bases not matched to a gene: 6. Germline V CDR1 and CDR2: SGHTA, FQGNSA. Here the CDR3 reads CASSQSSGGGQETQYF. The CDR3 bases are TGTGCCAGCAGCCAATCTAGCGGGGGGGGGCAAGAGACCCAGTACTTC.

V usage is TRBV7-9 and J usage is TRBJ2-2, with D maybe TRBD2 (6 bases). Trimming took off 4 bases at V and 9 bases at J, with 21 bases between the two ends. Germline values: CDR1 SEHNR, CDR2 FQNEAQ (reference sequence). The CDR3 is 16 residues long. Here the CDR3 reads CASSSSWEAEGRELFF. The CDR3 nucleotides are TGTGCCAGCAGCTCCTCCTGGGAAGCGGAGGGGCGGGAGCTGTTTTTT.

The rearrangement joins TRBV4-1 to TRBJ1-5; D is unresolved. Germline assignment: CDR1 MGHRA and CDR2 YSYEKL. The ends were cut back, 1 base at V and 11 bases at J, with 21 bases in the middle. The CDR3 extends over 16 amino acids. The CDR3 nucleotides read TGCGCCAGCAGCCAAGTTACGCCCCCCGCCCCGAGGGCCCAGCATTTT. Translating gives CASSQVTPPAPRAQHF.

Only a few counts were recorded for this clone. This chain links TRBV7-9 with TRBJ2-7, with TRBD2 matching 8 bases. In germline, CDR1 is SEHNR, CDR2 FQNEAQ (reference sequence). This CDR3 comprises 15 residues. J gave up 3 bases and V 0 bases, and 4 bases lay outside the gene matches. CDR3 sequence reads: CASSLAGTRIYEQYF. The CDR3 DNA reads TGTGCCAGCAGCTTAGCTGGGACTAGGATCTACGAGCAGTACTTC. Using reference TRBV7-9 and TRBJ2-7 for the parts outside the CDR3, the full variable domain is DTGVSQNPRHKITKRGQNVTFRCDPISEHNRLYWYRQTLGQGPEFLTYFQNEAQLEKSRLLSDRFSAERPKGSFSTLEIQRTEQGDSAMYLCASSLAGTRIYEQYFGPGTRLTVT.

This clone was observed a few times. The rearrangement links TRBV14 to TRBJ2-4; D gene ambiguous. Germline CDR1 and CDR2: SGHDN and FVKESK. This CDR3 comprises 13 residues. V was cut by 6 bases and J by 6 bases, with 12 bases left in between. CDR3 protein: CASRAMSTNIQYF. In DNA form, the CDR3 reads TGTGCCAGCAGGGCCATGTCCACAAACATTCAGTACTTC.

The J gene is TRBJ1-4, the V gene TRBV5-1; D remains unclear. Trimming took off 1 base at V and 0 bases at J, with 4 bases between the two ends. The CDR3 is 14 amino acids. Germline CDR1 is SGHRS and CDR2 is YFSETQ. CDR3 nucleotide sequence: TGCGCCAGCAGCTTGACAGCAACTAATGAAAAACTGTTTTTT. This codes for CASSLTATNEKLFF. Full variable domain (remainder filled in from reference TRBV5-1 and TRBJ1-4): KAGVTQTPRYLIKTRGQQVTLSCSPISGHRSVSWYQQTPGQGLQFLFEYFSETQRNKGNFPGRFSGRQFSNSRSEMNVSTLELGDSALYLCASSLTATNEKLFFGSGTQLSVL.

The chain is built from TRBV5-1 and TRBJ1-4, with D hard to call. The germline V gene has CDR1 SGHRS and CDR2 YFSETQ. Trimming shortened V by 4 bases and J by 0 bases, and 10 bases separated the two germline ends. The CDR3 covers 15 residues. The CDR3 sequence: CASSITAATNEKLFF. The CDR3 bases are TGCGCCAGCAGCATTACAGCAGCAACTAATGAAAAACTGTTTTTT.

This clone was picked up a small number of times. The chain recombines TRBV19 with TRBJ1-5, with 8 bases that match TRBD1. Trimming at V came to 6 bases and at J to 2 bases, leaving 3 bases not matched to a gene. CDR1 LNHDA and CDR2 SQIVND come from the germline V gene (reference sequence). The CDR3 is made up of 14 amino acids. The CDR3 DNA reads TGTGCCAGTAGCCTGGACAGGGGCAATCAGCCCCAGCATTTT. Translating it yields CASSLDRGNQPQHF.

V is TRBV29-1 and J is TRBJ2-5; weak D call: TRBD2 (6 bases). The V and J ends lost 6 bases and 5 bases respectively, with 10 bases between them. Germline assignment: CDR1 SQVTM and CDR2 ANQGSEA. This CDR3 is 11 amino acids long. CDR3 coding DNA: TGCAGCGTCCCTCGGGGGGAGACCCAGTACTTC. Translating it yields CSVPRGETQYF.

V gene TRBV9 combines with J gene TRBJ1-1; TRBD1 matches at 7 bases. Germline V CDR1 and CDR2: SGDLS, YYNGEE. The trim removed 2 bases at V and 1 base at J, leaving 2 bases unmatched. This CDR3 is built from 14 residues. CDR3 DNA sequence: TGTGCCAGCAGCGTCAGGACAGGGAACACTGAAGCTTTCTTT. It translates to CASSVRTGNTEAFF.

This clone was seen a few times. This chain links TRBV9 with TRBJ2-3; TRBD2 is a possible D gene (6 bases). The CDR3 consists of 15 residues. V shed 4 bases and J shed 3 bases, with 15 bases lying between them. The germline V gene has CDR1 SGDLS and CDR2 YYNGEE. DNA for the CDR3: TGTGCCAGCAGCCCGAGCCCGGCGGGAACAGATACGCAGTATTTT. Amino acids: CASSPSPAGTDTQYF. Full variable domain (outside the CDR3, taken from reference TRBV9 and TRBJ2-3): DSGVTQTPKHLITATGQRVTLRCSPRSGDLSVYWYQQSLDQGLQFLIQYYNGEERAKGNILERFSAQQFPDLHSELNLSSLELGDSALYFCASSPSPAGTDTQYFGPGTRLTVL.

This sequence joins TRBV5-1 and TRBJ2-7; D remains ambiguous. Germline CDR1 and CDR2: SGHRS and YFSETQ. Trimming took 1 base from V and 2 from J, leaving 10 bases between them. This CDR3 has 14 residues. CDR3 amino acids: CASSLSNPAYEQYF. As DNA, the CDR3 is TGCGCCAGCAGCTTGTCTAATCCCGCCTACGAGCAGTACTTC.

This clone was seen just once. This sequence joins TRBV7-9 and TRBJ2-7, with TRBD2 matching 7 bases. The ends lost 6 bases at V and 6 bases at J; junction bases unmatched: 5. The CDR3 runs to 12 residues. From germline, CDR1 is SEHNR and CDR2 FQNEAQ (reference sequence). The CDR3, as DNA: TGTGCCAGCAGACTGACGGGGGGCGAGCAGTACTTC. Residues: CASRLTGGEQYF.

The chain uses TRBV5-1 and TRBJ1-1; weak D call: TRBD1 (5 bases). The germline V gene encodes CDR1 SGHRS and CDR2 YFSETQ. The V and J ends lost 2 bases and 13 bases respectively, with 18 bases between them. CDR3 length equals 13 residues. The DNA of the CDR3 is TGCGCCAGCAGCTTAAGGAGGGGCGAAGATGGTTTCTTT. It is translated as CASSLRRGEDGFF.

In its sample, this clone was seen once. The chain joins TRBV28 to TRBJ1-2; weak D call: TRBD1 (6 bases). V lost 6 bases to trimming and J lost 4 bases, with 15 bases between them. The CDR3 is 14 residues long. The germline CDR1 and CDR2 sequences are MDHEN and SYDVKM. This CDR3 reads CASRTGNVGYGYTF. The CDR3, as DNA: TGTGCCAGCAGAACAGGGAACGTGGGCTATGGCTACACCTTC.

The CDR3 spells CASSQVGGGAEETQYF. Here the CDR3 DNA reads TGTGCCAGCAGCCAAGTCGGCGGGGGGGCCGAGGAGACCCAGTACTTC. The chain links TRBV14 to TRBJ2-5, with 9 bases fitting TRBD2. CDR1 and CDR2 (germline): SGHDN, FVKESK. V lost 1 base, J lost 5 bases, and 8 bases stayed unmatched. The CDR3 extends over 16 amino acids.

The V gene is TRBV9, the J gene TRBJ2-3, with 10 bases fitting TRBD2. Germline CDR1 is SGDLS and CDR2 is YYNGEE. J gave up 1 base and V 0 bases, and 2 bases lay outside the gene matches. The CDR3 spans 16 residues. CDR3 nucleotide sequence: TGTGCCAGCAGCGTAGTTGGGACTAGCGGCACAGATACGCAGTATTTT. The encoded protein is CASSVVGTSGTDTQYF.

The chain links TRBV9 to TRBJ2-2; 9 positions agree with TRBD1. With 5 bases clipped from V and 5 bases from J, the junction kept 10 bases outside the gene matches. Germline V gives CDR1 SGDLS, CDR2 YYNGEE. The CDR3 has 16 residues. DNA of the CDR3: TGTGCCAGCAGTCGCACTGGACAGGGGCGAACCGGGGAGCTGTTTTTT. This encodes CASSRTGQGRTGELFF.

This clone has more than one count but fewer than ten. The chain joins TRBV4-1 to TRBJ2-7; perhaps TRBD1 as D (7 bases). The germline V gene encodes CDR1 MGHRA and CDR2 YSYEKL. The CDR3 extends over 15 amino acids. Trimming removed 4 bases from V and 2 bases from J, with 15 bases in between. The CDR3 coding sequence is TGCGCCAGCAGCCCGGAGGGGGCTTTGCCCTACGAGCAGTACTTC. Translating it yields CASSPEGALPYEQYF.

V is TRBV30 and J is TRBJ2-7; D uncertain. The germline gives CDR1 GTSNPN, CDR2 SVGIG (reference sequence). V was pared by 6 bases and J by 0 bases, with 9 bases between. This CDR3 spans 12 amino acids. CDR3 in amino acids: CACMRISYEQYF. The CDR3 bases are TGTGCCTGTATGCGGATCTCCTACGAGCAGTACTTC. Combining the CDR3 with reference TRBV30 and TRBJ2-7 gives the whole variable domain SQTIHQWPATLVQPVGSPLSLECTVEGTSNPNLYWYRQAAGRGLQLLFYSVGIGQISSEVPQNLSASRPQDRQFILSSKKLLLSDSGFYLCACMRISYEQYFGPGTRLTVT.

The sample holds a few counts of this clone. The genes are TRBV7-6 and TRBJ2-7, with D hard to call. V lost 1 base to trimming and J lost 6 bases, with 19 bases between them. The germline CDR1 and CDR2 sequences are SGHVS and FNYEAQ. The CDR3 is 16 residues long. CDR3 nucleotide sequence: TGTGCCAGCAGCTTAGTGCCAGGAACCCCTACGTTCGAGCAGTACTTC. Its translation: CASSLVPGTPTFEQYF. Drawing the rest from reference TRBV7-6 and TRBJ2-7, the complete variable domain is GAGVSQSPRYKVTKRGQDVALRCDPISGHVSLYWYRQALGQGPEFLTYFNYEAQQDKSGLPNDRFSAERPEGSISTLTIQRTEQRDSAMYRCASSLVPGTPTFEQYFGPGTRLTVT.

This clone was seen a handful of times. The rearrangement uses TRBV5-4 and TRBJ2-3; a weak D match, TRBD2 (6 bases). The CDR3 is 16 residues long. V shed 4 bases and J shed 0 bases, with 15 bases lying between them. Germline lookup yields CDR1 SGHNT and CDR2 YYREEE (reference sequence). DNA for the CDR3: TGTGCCAGCAGCCCCGTGGGGCGGGGCAGCACAGATACGCAGTATTTT. It yields the protein CASSPVGRGSTDTQYF.

V and J are TRBV7-2 and TRBJ1-4, with 8 bases identical to TRBD1. The CDR3 runs 14 residues. With 5 bases clipped from V and 7 bases from J, the junction kept 6 bases outside the gene matches. Germline V gives CDR1 SGHTA, CDR2 FQGNSA. The CDR3 sequence is CASSPTGVGEKLFF. CDR3 DNA sequence: TGTGCCAGCAGCCCGACAGGGGTGGGTGAAAAACTGTTTTTT. The whole variable domain, remainder taken from reference TRBV7-2 and TRBJ1-4, is GAGVSQSPSNKVTEKGKDVELRCDPISGHTALYWYRQSLGQGLEFLIYFQGNSAPDKSGLPSDRFSAERTGGSVSTLTIQRTQQEDSAVYLCASSPTGVGEKLFFGSGTQLSVL.